This T cell receptor (beta chain) was identified during a study of Tregs in tolerant kidney transplant recipients. Mixed chimerism was transient after nonmyeloablative marrow transplants from related graft donors. Produced via immunoSEQ multiplex PCR; TCRdb's table is partial and in-frame only. Its table lists around 6,400 clones. There are 12 residues in the CDR3. Germline CDR1 MRHNA, CDR2 SNTAGT. Worth noting for this clone: The read ends 3 residues shy of where the CDR3 ends; the end is completed using the germline J gene.

Sample: CD8+ T cells from blood (PBMCs), taken 12 months after the transplant. The receptor comes from a human patient who received a combined kidney and bone marrow transplant. Some of the T cells may derive from the graft donor. V and J are TRBV6-4 and TRBJ1-2; no firm D call. CDR3 DNA (partial): TGTGCCAGCAGTGACCTTCCACCCGGT. Translated, it gives CASSDLPPG. The entire CDR3 reads CASSDLPPGYTF.